Shown below are 25 T cell receptor beta chains from a single sample sequenced in a study of blood T cell repertoires in COVID-19. The table came from immunoSEQ multiplex PCR; TCRdb's copy has only in-frame clones and leaves some out. The sample holds around 320,000 clones, 85% to 95% seen once. The sequenced sample consisted of PBMCs or T cells enriched from blood (not recorded which). Receptors originate from a woman aged 30 to 39 who had been exposed to COVID-19.

The genes are TRBV10-3 and TRBJ1-2; TRBD1 matches at 9 bases. Losses at the gene ends were 3 bases for V and 8 bases for J; bases not matched to a gene: 13. The CDR3 length is 16 residues. Germline CDR1 ENHRY, CDR2 SYGVKD. The CDR3 region is CAISDQRRDRAKGYTF. The CDR3 coding sequence is TGTGCCATCAGTGACCAACGCCGGGACAGGGCTAAGGGCTACACCTTC.

This clone was picked up one time. V and J are TRBV5-8 and TRBJ2-7, with D unresolved. This CDR3 spans 14 amino acids. V gave up 1 base and J gave up 0 bases, with 8 bases separating them. The V gene's germline CDR1 is SGHTS and CDR2 YDEGEE. CDR3 region: CASSLYTNSYEQYF. The CDR3 DNA sequence: TGTGCCAGCAGCTTGTACACAAACTCCTACGAGCAGTACTTC.

The chain couples TRBV5-4 to TRBJ1-5; perhaps TRBD1 as D (5 bases). This CDR3 spans 13 amino acids. Germline-derived CDR1 and CDR2 are SGHNT and YYREEE (reference sequence). V shed 0 bases and J shed 4 bases, with 5 bases lying between them. CDR3 loop: CASSLGQNQPQHF. CDR3 DNA sequence: TGTGCCAGCAGCTTGGGACAGAATCAGCCCCAGCATTTT.

The gene calls are TRBV19 and TRBJ2-5, with 10 bases matching TRBD2. This CDR3 spans 15 amino acids. The ends lost 5 bases at V and 2 bases at J; junction bases unmatched: 5. Looked up from germline, CDR1 is LNHDA and CDR2 is SQIVND (reference sequence). The DNA of the CDR3 is TGTGCCAGTAGTTGGGCTAGCGGGGGACAAGAGACCCAGTACTTC. Protein: CASSWASGGQETQYF.

This clone appeared once. The J gene is TRBJ2-7, the V gene TRBV11-2, with 9 bases identical to TRBD2. The CDR3 sequence is 15 residues long. Trimming at V came to 5 bases and at J to 2 bases, leaving 7 bases not matched to a gene. Germline V CDR1 and CDR2: SGHAT, FQNNGV. The CDR3 DNA reads as TGTGCCAGCAGCCGACCTGTAGCGGGGGCCTACGAGCAGTACTTC. As protein: CASSRPVAGAYEQYF.

The rearrangement uses TRBV7-9 and TRBJ1-1, with 9 nucleotides matching TRBD1. Trimming took 0 bases from V and 3 from J; bases not matched to a gene: 5. This CDR3 spans 16 amino acids. From germline, CDR1 is SEHNR and CDR2 FQNEAQ (reference sequence). The DNA of the CDR3 is TGTGCCAGCAGCTTAGCGGGACAGGGCCGGGACACTGAAGCTTTCTTT. Protein product: CASSLAGQGRDTEAFF.

This chain connects TRBV19 to TRBJ2-7; possibly TRBD1 for D (5 bases). Per the germline V gene, CDR1 is LNHDA and CDR2 is SQIVND (reference sequence). The CDR3 extends over 12 amino acids. V was pared by 4 bases and J by 4 bases, with 8 bases between. The CDR3 loop reads CASSNGAYEQYF. The CDR3 DNA sequence: TGTGCCAGTAGTAATGGGGCTTACGAGCAGTACTTC.

The V gene is TRBV6-5, the J gene TRBJ2-5; maybe TRBD1 (5 bases). The V end lost 6 bases, the J end lost 9 bases, and 17 bases lay between the germline ends. Germline loops: CDR1 MNHEY, CDR2 SVGAGI. This CDR3 contains 13 residues. The CDR3 is CASRKTGFPAQYF. CDR3 in DNA: TGTGCCAGCAGGAAAACAGGTTTTCCAGCCCAGTACTTC.

V and J are TRBV5-1 and TRBJ2-3, with a tentative D call TRBD2 (5 bases). Germline V CDR1 and CDR2: SGHRS, YFSETQ. The V end was cut by 0 bases, the J end by 2 bases, with 19 bases between. This CDR3 region has 18 residues. CDR3 loop: CASSLVISSGSTTDTQYF. The CDR3 DNA sequence: TGCGCCAGCAGCTTGGTAATCAGTTCGGGATCTACCACAGATACGCAGTATTTT.

The chain recombines TRBV27 with TRBJ1-6; D ambiguous. From germline, CDR1 is MNHEY and CDR2 SMNVEV (reference sequence). V shed 3 bases and J shed 0 bases, with 9 bases lying between them. The length of the CDR3 is 16 residues. CDR3: CASSFLRASYNSPLHF. CDR3 coding DNA: TGTGCCAGCAGTTTTCTGCGGGCCTCCTATAATTCACCCCTCCACTTT.

The chain uses TRBV19 and TRBJ2-7; D gene unclear. The CDR3 consists of 15 residues. Germline V CDR1 and CDR2: LNHDA, SQIVND (reference sequence). V was pared by 0 bases and J by 2 bases, with 11 bases between. The CDR3 DNA reads TGTGCCAGTAGTATAGATGGCCGTGTGACCTACGAGCAGTACTTC. Translation: CASSIDGRVTYEQYF.

This chain uses TRBV6-2 or TRBV6-3 with TRBJ2-7, with 10 bases matching TRBD2. Looked up from germline, CDR1 is MNHEY and CDR2 is SVGEGT. This CDR3 has 15 amino acids. The V and J ends lost 3 bases and 5 bases, in that order; junction bases with no gene match: 7. CDR3 region: CASSYLAGARDEQYF. The CDR3 DNA reads as TGTGCCAGCAGTTATCTAGCGGGGGCGAGGGACGAGCAGTACTTC.

V usage is TRBV3-1 (or the pseudogene TRBV3-2) and J usage is TRBJ2-7, with D hard to call. Germline V CDR1 and CDR2: LGHDT, YNNKEL (reference sequence). V was pared by 3 bases and J by 0 bases, with 12 bases between. This CDR3 is 15 amino acids long. This CDR3 is CASSQRVVSSYEQYF. The CDR3 region has the DNA TGTGCCAGCAGCCAGCGCGTGGTAAGCTCCTACGAGCAGTACTTC.

The chain combines TRBV6-1 with TRBJ2-1; 11 bases agree with TRBD2. Germline values: CDR1 MNHNS, CDR2 SASEGT. CDR3 length equals 16 residues. V dropped 2 bases and J dropped 6; count of bases not matched to a gene: 6. The CDR3 DNA reads TGTGCCAGCAGTGAAACCCCCCTAGCGGGGGGCAATGAGCAGTTCTTC. It encodes CASSETPLAGGNEQFF.

The CDR3 region is CASSLEEGADTQYF. The CDR3 bases are TGCGCCAGCAGCTTGGAGGAGGGGGCGGATACGCAGTATTTT. The chain combines TRBV5-1 with TRBJ2-3; a weak D match, TRBD1 (7 bases). Trimming stripped 0 bases from V and 6 bases from J, with 11 bases between. CDR3 length equals 14 residues. CDR1 SGHRS and CDR2 YFSETQ come from the germline V gene.

This chain joins TRBV7-9 and TRBJ1-5, with D possibly TRBD1 on 6 matching bases. The CDR3 covers 14 residues. Germline CDR1 is SEHNR and CDR2 is FQNEAQ (reference sequence). V was clipped by 1 base and J by 3 bases, with 7 bases between them. CDR3 protein: CASSLEGVNQPQHF. CDR3 bases: TGTGCCAGCAGCTTAGAGGGGGTCAATCAGCCCCAGCATTTT.

This clone has a handful of counts. The V call is TRBV7-6, the J call TRBJ2-5; TRBD1 matches 7 bases. Germline CDR1 is SGHVS and CDR2 is FNYEAQ. Unmatched junction bases numbered 13, after V lost 4 bases and J lost 2 bases. CDR3 length equals 17 residues. CDR3 region: CASSSSTDRAEQETQYF. CDR3 DNA sequence: TGTGCCAGCAGCTCCTCCACTGACAGGGCAGAACAAGAGACCCAGTACTTC.

The DNA for the CDR3 is TGTGCCCACATGAGAGGCGGGGCGGACTACGAGCAGTACTTC. This encodes CAHMRGGADYEQYF. The rearrangement joins TRBV6-4 to TRBJ2-7; D might be TRBD2 (6 bases). CDR3 length: 14 amino acids. V was cut by 11 bases and J by 3 bases, with 20 bases left in between. Germline V lookup: CDR1 MRHNA, CDR2 SNTAGT.

This chain links TRBV29-1 with TRBJ2-7; 11 bases align to TRBD1. The CDR3 sequence is 15 residues long. The V segment lost 2 bases and the J segment 2 bases; nucleotides outside the gene matches: 5. Germline lookup yields CDR1 SQVTM and CDR2 ANQGSEA. CDR3 in DNA: TGCAGCGTTGAAAGGGCGGGACAGGGGGCCTACGAGCAGTACTTC. Amino acids: CSVERAGQGAYEQYF.

The chain links TRBV9 to TRBJ2-2; 8 bases align to TRBD1. With 2 bases clipped from V and 6 bases from J, the junction kept 3 bases outside the gene matches. Germline V gives CDR1 SGDLS, CDR2 YYNGEE. CDR3 length: 14 amino acids. CDR3 nucleotide sequence: TGTGCCAGCAGCGTGACAGGGGTCCCCGGGGAGCTGTTTTTT. This gives the protein CASSVTGVPGELFF.

V usage is TRBV7-3 and J usage is TRBJ1-1; possible D gene TRBD1, 6 bases. With 6 bases removed from V and 3 bases from J, the gap between germline ends came to 11 bases. Germline assignment: CDR1 SGHTA and CDR2 FQGTGA. The CDR3 is 13 amino acids. DNA for the CDR3: TGTGCCAGCAGACGCGACAGGTACACTGAAGCTTTCTTT. It codes for CASRRDRYTEAFF.

V and J are TRBV7-2 and TRBJ2-3; D is uncertain. V was shortened by 4 bases and J by 6 bases, with 11 bases between the two germline ends. There are 13 residues in the CDR3. Germline lookup yields CDR1 SGHTA and CDR2 FQGNSA. The CDR3 is CASSSSGWDTQYF. DNA for the CDR3: TGTGCCAGCAGCTCCTCCGGTTGGGATACGCAGTATTTT.

The rearrangement joins TRBV27 to TRBJ1-5; 10 bases agree with TRBD1. V dropped 3 bases and J dropped 8; count of bases not matched to a gene: 4. This CDR3 has 14 residues. Per the germline V gene, CDR1 is MNHEY and CDR2 is SMNVEV (reference sequence). The CDR3 bases are TGTGCCAGCAGTTTGGGGACAGGGGTGAAGCCCCAGCATTTT. The encoded protein is CASSLGTGVKPQHF.

V gene TRBV6-5 combines with J gene TRBJ2-7; possible D gene TRBD1, 5 bases. The length of the CDR3 is 13 residues. The germline V and J ends were trimmed by 5 bases and 6 bases, with 14 bases remaining between them. CDR1 and CDR2 from the germline V gene are MNHEY and SVGAGI. The CDR3 sequence: CASSPGQFGEQYF. In nucleotides, the CDR3 is TGTGCCAGCAGTCCAGGGCAGTTCGGCGAGCAGTACTTC.

This clone came up once. This rearrangement joins TRBV28 to TRBJ2-7, with D perhaps TRBD2 (5 bases). The ends were cut back, 8 bases at V and 0 bases at J, with 5 bases in the middle. The CDR3 contains 11 residues. Germline values: CDR1 MDHEN, CDR2 SYDVKM. CDR3 sequence reads: CASRDSYEQYF. The CDR3 DNA is TGTGCCAGCCGGGACTCCTACGAGCAGTACTTC.